The clone carrying this TCR beta chain occurred a few times. Its antigen is unidentified. These data originate in a study of regulatory T cells in long-lasting Graves disease. Study results and caveats: Persistent Graves' patients possessed reduced TCR diversity relative to recently diagnosed ones. No thyroid tissue was studied; the work used peripheral blood only. Limited samples may have lowered accuracy.

In building TCR beta libraries, iRepertoire HTBI primers were used together with Arm-PCR of CDR3 regions. TCRdb re-analysed the multiplex PCR reads in MiXCR, keeping a single row per CDR3 protein. Of hundreds of thousands of distinct CDR3 sequences listed, approximately 22% were seen once; the top ten hold roughly an eighth. The time point is: persistent/refractory GD, antithyroid drugs over 5 years with positive TRAb. Isolated PBMC RNA provided the starting material for the TCR library. The sequence was collected from a female donor with Graves disease. Sequencing was performed on peripheral blood mononuclear cells (PBMCs), taken when the disease was refractory, from a patient treated with antithyroid drugs.

CDR3 in DNA: TGCGCCAGCACTTTGAGCGGCGGCCGGGACTACGAGCAGTACTTC. This translates into CASTLSGGRDYEQYF. The chain joins TRBV10-2 to TRBJ2-7; D is perhaps TRBD2 (5 bases). The V gene lost 7 bases and the J gene lost 3 bases, with 19 bases spanning the gap. Germline CDR1 WSHSY, CDR2 SAAADI. The CDR3 loop spans 15 amino acids.